This T cell receptor (beta chain) appears in the sequencing data of a study of cytomegalovirus exposure and HLA in healthy donors. The wider study: Sequencing of 150 million to 200 million T cells in an earlier analysis found around 110 million unique TCR beta sequences. There were just under 400 genotyped donors. Of these, about 86% fell in the genetic ancestry cluster associated with self-reported Caucasian donors. Study conclusions and caveats: Reportedly, a later analysis found an Asian-associated ancestry cluster had fewer N-insertions than the roughly 670-donor mean.

This CDR3 is built from 16 residues. V was shortened by 1 base and J by 4 bases, with 15 bases between the two germline ends. CDR1 is SGHDT and CDR2 is YYEEEE in the germline V gene. This clone has more than one count but fewer than ten. The antigen remains unidentified. This PCR relied on a set of 60 Vbeta primers and 13 Jbeta primers. Clones were read by immunoSEQ multiplex PCR, and TCRdb kept only the in-frame ones, dropping some. This table holds under 70,000 clones, about 73% found once. The sequencing sample was made of PBMCs. V usage is TRBV5-6 and J usage is TRBJ2-1; no definite D call. This TCR derives from a woman in her fifties or sixties in good health and CMV-seropositive. CDR3 amino acids: CASSLLRSIYYNEQFF. Here the CDR3 DNA reads TGTGCCAGCAGCTTGCTCAGATCCATTTATTACAATGAGCAGTTCTTC.